One and the same sample provided the 26 T cell receptor beta chains below, sequenced in a study of blood T cell repertoires in COVID-19. Assay: immunoSEQ multiplex PCR; the TCRdb copy retains only in-frame clones and omits some. The sample includes roughly 340,000 clones, roughly 90% of them seen just once. Sequencing used peripheral blood. The source is a woman in her thirties with COVID-19, enrolled during active disease.

The chain carries TRBV5-1 and TRBJ2-3; 8 nucleotides line up with TRBD2. The V and J ends lost 7 bases and 0 bases, in that order; junction bases with no gene match: 13. The CDR3 has 17 amino acids. CDR1 SGHRS and CDR2 YFSETQ come from the germline V gene. CDR3 DNA sequence: TGCGCCAGCCAGCTAGCGGGCCACGCCCGAAGCACAGATACGCAGTATTTT. This encodes CASQLAGHARSTDTQYF.

The rearrangement joins TRBV28 to TRBJ2-7, with 8 bases matching TRBD1. CDR3 length: 14 amino acids. From germline, CDR1 is MDHEN and CDR2 SYDVKM. The J segment lost 5 bases and the V segment lost 6 bases, leaving 9 bases of the junction unmatched. The CDR3 spells CASRLDRGWHEQYF. For the CDR3, the DNA is TGTGCCAGCAGATTAGACAGGGGTTGGCACGAGCAGTACTTC.

J is TRBJ1-2 and V is TRBV29-1; D is possibly TRBD1 (5 bases). The CDR3 contains 15 residues. The V end was cut by 7 bases, the J end by 4 bases, with 22 bases between. CDR1 and CDR2 from the germline V gene are SQVTM and ANQGSEA. CDR3 coding DNA: TGCAGCGCGAACGGACCCTCGGACATTAGCTATGGCTACACCTTC. Translation: CSANGPSDISYGYTF.

V and J are TRBV6-1 and TRBJ1-2; D is ambiguous. The CDR3 is made up of 12 amino acids. CDR1 MNHNS and CDR2 SASEGT come from the germline V gene. The V gene lost 3 bases and the J gene lost 4 bases, with 6 bases spanning the gap. The CDR3 DNA sequence: TGTGCCAGCAGTGAGTGGAGCTATGGCTACACCTTC. Protein sequence: CASSEWSYGYTF.

The chain recombines TRBV11-2 with TRBJ2-5; D is unclear. This CDR3 comprises 14 residues. Germline V gene data show CDR1 as SGHAT and CDR2 as FQNNGV. The V end was cut by 5 bases, the J end by 5 bases, with 15 bases between. CDR3 DNA sequence: TGTGCCAGCAGCCCCGAAGTAGTCTGGGAGACCCAGTACTTC. This gives the protein CASSPEVVWETQYF.

The rearrangement joins TRBV5-4 to TRBJ2-2, with TRBD2 as a possible D gene (6 bases). V dropped 2 bases and J dropped 6 bases, with 11 bases sitting between them. Per germline, CDR1 SGHNT and CDR2 YYREEE (reference sequence). The CDR3 has 14 amino acids. CDR3 region: CASSFGGGPGELFF. In DNA form, the CDR3 reads TGTGCCAGCAGCTTCGGGGGTGGGCCCGGGGAGCTGTTTTTT.

This sequence joins TRBV12-3 or TRBV12-4 and TRBJ2-1; TRBD2 might be the D (5 bases). This CDR3 has 12 residues. Trimming took off 3 bases at V and 6 bases at J, with 6 bases between the two ends. In nucleotides, the CDR3 is TGTGCCAGCAGTTTTGGAGGCAATGAGCAGTTCTTC. This encodes CASSFGGNEQFF.

In its sample, this clone was seen once. The chain recombines TRBV3-1 (or the pseudogene TRBV3-2) with TRBJ1-2; tentatively, D is TRBD1 (5 bases). This CDR3 spans 15 amino acids. The V end was cut by 4 bases, the J end by 6 bases, with 18 bases between. Germline V gene sequence: CDR1 LGHDT, CDR2 YNNKEL (reference sequence). CDR3 region: CASSLSEGTIHGYTF. The CDR3 nucleotides read TGTGCCAGCAGCCTGTCGGAGGGGACCATACATGGCTACACCTTC.

The rearrangement uses TRBV23-1 and TRBJ2-6, with 8 bases matching TRBD1. TRBV23-1 is identified as an open reading frame with a role that is uncertain. The CDR3 loop spans 19 amino acids. With V trimmed by 3 bases and J by 0 bases, 10 bases remained unmatched. CDR3 nucleotide sequence: TGCGCCAGCAGTCATCAGGGGGCGGACCGACTCTCTGGGGCCAACGTCCTGACTTTC. As protein: CASSHQGADRLSGANVLTF.

CDR3 nucleotide sequence: TGTGCCAGCAGGGAACAGGGGGCGGGCTCCTATAATTCACCCCTCCACTTT. This gives the protein CASREQGAGSYNSPLHF. V and J are TRBV27 and TRBJ1-6, with 9 nucleotides matching TRBD1. The CDR3 has 17 residues. J gave up 0 bases and V 6 bases, and 6 bases lay outside the gene matches. Germline loops: CDR1 MNHEY, CDR2 SMNVEV (reference sequence).

This chain joins TRBV6-2 or TRBV6-3 and TRBJ2-7; D might be TRBD1 (5 bases). This CDR3 is 15 amino acids long. Germline V CDR1 and CDR2: MNHEY, SVGEGT. Trimming left V 2 bases short and J 6 bases short, with 17 bases between. CDR3 sequence reads: CASSYGPGLWSEQYV. In DNA form, the CDR3 reads TGTGCCAGCAGTTACGGGCCAGGGTTATGGTCCGAGCAGTACGTC.

The chain carries TRBV6-2 or TRBV6-3 and TRBJ1-1; 8 nucleotides agree with TRBD1. Germline-derived CDR1 and CDR2 are MNHEY and SVGEGT. The CDR3 totals 13 residues. V was clipped by 5 bases and J by 6 bases; unmatched bases: 5. CDR3 coding DNA: TGTGCCAGCAGTCGACAGGGGAGGGCTGAAGCTTTCTTT. Protein sequence: CASSRQGRAEAFF.

The count of this clone is one. The chain links TRBV6-5 to TRBJ2-3; 9 positions agree with TRBD2. Germline lookup yields CDR1 MNHEY and CDR2 SVGAGI. The V segment lost 2 bases and the J segment 0 bases; nucleotides outside the gene matches: 0. This CDR3 is 15 amino acids long. This CDR3 is CASSYGLASTDTQYF. The CDR3 nucleotides are TGTGCCAGCAGTTACGGACTAGCGAGCACAGATACGCAGTATTTT.

The chain joins TRBV10-2 to TRBJ2-7; 7 positions agree with TRBD2. Unmatched junction bases numbered 9, after V lost 4 bases and J lost 0 bases. From germline, CDR1 is WSHSY and CDR2 SAAADI. The CDR3 contains 16 residues. DNA of the CDR3: TGCGCCAGCAGTGTGGGTCTAGCGGACCTCTCCTACGAGCAGTACGTC. Its translation: CASSVGLADLSYEQYV.

The table lists this clone with a few counts. The rearrangement links TRBV5-6 to TRBJ1-2; D gene uncertain. The CDR3 length is 13 residues. Trimming took off 3 bases at V and 1 base at J, with 7 bases between the two ends. Germline CDR1 and CDR2: SGHDT and YYEEEE. The CDR3 bases are TGTGCCAGCAGCTCCACGGTTAACTATGGCTACACCTTC. This gives the protein CASSSTVNYGYTF.

The chain employs TRBV4-1 and TRBJ1-2; 7 bases are shared with TRBD1. Germline V gene data show CDR1 as MGHRA and CDR2 as YSYEKL. This CDR3 comprises 19 residues. J was trimmed by 7 bases and V by 5 bases; bases with no gene match: 25. CDR3 nucleotides: TGCGCCAGCAGCTACTACCCCCGGGACAGTCCTTCTATATTGGGTGGCTACACCTTC. As protein: CASSYYPRDSPSILGGYTF.

The rearrangement uses TRBV28 and TRBJ2-7, with TRBD1 as a possible D gene (6 bases). V lost 6 bases and J 4 bases, leaving 13 bases between the germline ends. The CDR3 is made up of 13 amino acids. From germline, CDR1 is MDHEN and CDR2 SYDVKM. The CDR3 DNA sequence: TGTGCCAGCAGCGGACAGAGTATTTACGAGCAGTACTTC. Encoded protein: CASSGQSIYEQYF.

This clone was observed once. The chain links TRBV3-1 (or the pseudogene TRBV3-2) to TRBJ2-3; possible D gene TRBD1, 5 bases. CDR1 LGHDT and CDR2 YNNKEL come from the germline V gene (reference sequence). The CDR3 is made up of 15 amino acids. V was clipped by 1 base and J by 4 bases, with 12 bases between them. The DNA for the CDR3 is TGTGCCAGCAGCCAAGTTGGGCCCAGGGCAGATACGCAGTATTTT. It specifies CASSQVGPRADTQYF.

This clone occurred once. The rearrangement uses TRBV7-8 and TRBJ2-7; TRBD2 matches 10 bases. CDR3 length equals 18 residues. The V segment lost 1 base and the J segment 3 bases; nucleotides outside the gene matches: 12. Germline values: CDR1 SGHVS, CDR2 FQNEAQ. CDR3 DNA: TGTGCCAGCAGCTTAGATCCAGCGGGGGGGTCCCTCGGCTACGAGCAGTACTTC. Translated, it gives CASSLDPAGGSLGYEQYF.

This chain connects TRBV7-9 to TRBJ2-2, with D hard to call. The CDR3 consists of 16 residues. Looked up from germline, CDR1 is SEHNR and CDR2 is FQNEAQ (reference sequence). Deletions cut 5 bases from V and 0 bases from J, with 13 bases between. The CDR3 loop reads CASSPNAGSNTGELFF. CDR3 nucleotide sequence: TGTGCCAGCAGCCCGAACGCAGGATCGAACACCGGGGAGCTGTTTTTT.

The genes are TRBV6-2 or TRBV6-3 and TRBJ2-7; possibly TRBD2 for D (6 bases). The V and J ends lost 2 bases and 3 bases respectively, with 14 bases between them. The CDR3 has 15 residues. The germline V gene encodes CDR1 MNHEY and CDR2 SVGEGT. The CDR3 loop is CASSYATPGDYEQYV. CDR3 coding DNA: TGTGCCAGCAGTTACGCGACACCGGGGGACTACGAGCAGTACGTC.

This sequence joins TRBV9 and TRBJ2-7, with D maybe TRBD1 (5 bases). Trimming left V 8 bases short and J 4 bases short, with 25 bases between. Germline loops: CDR1 SGDLS, CDR2 YYNGEE. This CDR3 is 16 amino acids long. Here the CDR3 reads CARPPNRWGAGYEQYV. For the CDR3, the DNA is TGTGCCAGGCCACCCAATCGTTGGGGCGCAGGGTACGAGCAGTACGTC.

Here the CDR3 reads CASSLAGVPNEQFF. CDR3 nucleotides: TGCGCCAGCAGTCTCGCGGGGGTCCCCAATGAGCAGTTCTTC. This chain connects TRBV10-1 to TRBJ2-1; 7 nucleotides line up with TRBD2. Looked up from germline, CDR1 is WNHNN and CDR2 is SYGVQD (reference sequence). V lost 5 bases and J lost 6; bases outside the gene matches: 7. The CDR3 is 14 residues long.

This chain joins TRBV7-9 and TRBJ1-3; no definite D call. Germline-derived CDR1 and CDR2 are SEHNR and FQNEAQ (reference sequence). Trimming cost V 5 bases and J 2 bases, with 7 bases left between them. The CDR3 runs to 13 residues. CDR3 nucleotides: TGTGCCAGCAGCCTACTAACTGGAAACACCATATATTTT. Its protein is CASSLLTGNTIYF.

This rearrangement joins TRBV5-1 to TRBJ1-4; 9 positions match TRBD1. Germline-derived CDR1 and CDR2 are SGHRS and YFSETQ. V lost 0 bases and J lost 7; bases outside the gene matches: 4. This CDR3 is built from 15 residues. CDR3 sequence: CASSLEGTGPEKLFF. CDR3 sequence (DNA): TGCGCCAGCAGCTTGGAGGGGACAGGGCCTGAAAAACTGTTTTTT.

The CDR3 DNA reads TGCAGCGTTGAGACCGGGACAGGGGAGACCCAGTACTTC. It is translated as CSVETGTGETQYF. V usage is TRBV29-1 and J usage is TRBJ2-5; 9 bases align to TRBD1. This CDR3 is 13 amino acids long. J gave up 5 bases and V 3 bases, and 4 bases lay outside the gene matches. CDR1 is SQVTM, CDR2 ANQGSEA, per germline.